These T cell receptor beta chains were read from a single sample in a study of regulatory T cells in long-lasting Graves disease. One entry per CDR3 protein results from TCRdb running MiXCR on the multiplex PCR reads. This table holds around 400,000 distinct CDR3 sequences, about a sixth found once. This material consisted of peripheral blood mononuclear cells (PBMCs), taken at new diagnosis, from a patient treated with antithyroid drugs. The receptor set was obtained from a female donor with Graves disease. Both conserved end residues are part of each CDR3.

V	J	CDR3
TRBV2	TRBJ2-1	CASSDSTPRDHNEQFF
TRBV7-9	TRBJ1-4	CASSLCRRRCNEKLFF
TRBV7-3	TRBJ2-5	CASSSSAIRGQETQYF
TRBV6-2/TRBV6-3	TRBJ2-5	CASSVFEKETQYF
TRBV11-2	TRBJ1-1	CALGGGWSTEAFF
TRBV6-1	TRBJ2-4	CASSSRPGGGIAKNIQYF
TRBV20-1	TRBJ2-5	CSASTTSRETQYF
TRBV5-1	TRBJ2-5	CASSLASGQETQYF
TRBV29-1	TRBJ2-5	CSVVGGGEETQYF
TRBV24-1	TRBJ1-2	CATSAPLTGYTF
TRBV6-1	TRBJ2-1	CASGRGTYNEQFF
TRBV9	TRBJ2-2	CASSPSLHGELFF
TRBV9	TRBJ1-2	CASSVALENYGYTF
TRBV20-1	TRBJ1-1	CSARGQGTTEAFF
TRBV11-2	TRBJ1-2	CASRGQGLYGYTF
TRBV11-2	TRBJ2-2	CASSLRLAGAGELFF
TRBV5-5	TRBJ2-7	CASSVDPYEQYF
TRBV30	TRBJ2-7	CAWNGGLGEQYF
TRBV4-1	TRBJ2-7	CASSQDAGGSYEQYF
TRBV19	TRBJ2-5	CASSSSLGRAFIETQYF
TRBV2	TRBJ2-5	CASRPPVGGDQETQYF
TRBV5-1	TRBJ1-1	CASSLDGSEAFF
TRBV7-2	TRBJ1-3	CASSLGGREGSHTIYF
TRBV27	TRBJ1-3	CASSLSDSGNTIYF
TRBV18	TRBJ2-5	CASSPQYQETQYF
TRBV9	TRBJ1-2	CASSVRDRGLRYGYTF
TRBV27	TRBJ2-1	CASSLSKGLAGSYNEQFF
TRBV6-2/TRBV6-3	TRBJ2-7	CATARRQAYEQYF
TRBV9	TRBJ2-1	CASGPRTAGGLNNEQFF
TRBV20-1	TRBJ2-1	CSATSGGALYNEQFF
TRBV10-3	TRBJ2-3	CAIGRPARTDTQYF
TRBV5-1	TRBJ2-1	CASSAGTSGDLTYNEQFF
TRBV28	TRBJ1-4	CASNGGGEKLFF
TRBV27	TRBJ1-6	CASSLCGLGGNSPLHF
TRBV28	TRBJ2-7	CASSKPGTGKFEQYF
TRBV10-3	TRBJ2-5	CAISNRDSQETQYF
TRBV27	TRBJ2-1	CASSLEGLTGQGDEQFF
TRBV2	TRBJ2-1	CASSTPGTGGVKPSLRQFF
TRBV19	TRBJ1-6	CASNADALRANSPLHF
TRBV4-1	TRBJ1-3	CASSWRQNPGENTIYF
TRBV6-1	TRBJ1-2	CASSEGDGGGYTF
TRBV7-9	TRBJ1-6	CASRSDRVDNSPLHF
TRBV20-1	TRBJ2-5	CSARETVPRVGTQYF
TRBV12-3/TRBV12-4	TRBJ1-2	CASSLGSGSREDYGYTF
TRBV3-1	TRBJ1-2	CASSQGSGRWGYGYTF
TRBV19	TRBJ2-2	CASTPEGLNTGELFF
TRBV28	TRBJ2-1	CASSSSGGAGNEQFF